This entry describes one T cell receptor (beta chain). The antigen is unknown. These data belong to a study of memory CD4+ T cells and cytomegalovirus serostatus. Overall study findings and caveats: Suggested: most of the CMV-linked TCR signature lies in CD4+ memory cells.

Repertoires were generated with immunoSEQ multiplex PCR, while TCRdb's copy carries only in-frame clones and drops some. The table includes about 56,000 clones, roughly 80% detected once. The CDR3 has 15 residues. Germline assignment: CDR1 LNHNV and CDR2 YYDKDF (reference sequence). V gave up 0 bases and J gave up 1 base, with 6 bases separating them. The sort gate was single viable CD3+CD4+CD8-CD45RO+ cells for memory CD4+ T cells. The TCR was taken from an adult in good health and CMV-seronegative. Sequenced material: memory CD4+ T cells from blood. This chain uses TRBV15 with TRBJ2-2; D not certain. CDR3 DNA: TGTGCCACCAGCAGAGACACCTGGAACACCGGGGAGCTGTTTTTT. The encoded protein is CATSRDTWNTGELFF.